The present T cell receptor (beta chain) was sequenced within a study of cytomegalovirus exposure and HLA in healthy donors. The length of the CDR3 is 11 residues. V dropped 2 bases and J dropped 10; count of bases not matched to a gene: 4. Germline assignment: CDR1 DFQATT and CDR2 SNEGSKA (reference sequence). PCR used 60 Vbeta primers and 13 Jbeta primers. TCRdb's copy holds only in-frame clones and misses some; the assay was immunoSEQ multiplex PCR. This sample yields 200,000 or so clones, of which approximately 80% are seen a single time; less than 4.5% belongs to the top ten. This chain connects TRBV20-1 to TRBJ2-5, with TRBD2 matching 7 bases. The sample was PBMCs. This sequence was found in a male donor in good health and CMV-seronegative. CDR3 sequence reads: CSARSPGGQYF. CDR3 nucleotides: TGCAGTGCTAGATCCCCGGGGGGCCAGTACTTC.